Below are 15 T cell receptor beta chains sequenced from a single sample in a study of control samples from healthy donors and cancer patients. Profiling relied on immunoSEQ multiplex PCR, and the TCRdb table lists in-frame clones only, not all of them. Among 100,000 to 150,000 clones listed, about 93% were seen once. Sequenced material: PBMCs. The receptors stem from a man between 50 and 59 years old with head and neck cancer.

This clone was recorded a few times. V and J are TRBV27 and TRBJ1-1; TRBD1 matches 7 bases. Germline loops: CDR1 MNHEY, CDR2 SMNVEV (reference sequence). V dropped 2 bases and J dropped 1; count of bases not matched to a gene: 7. The CDR3 is made up of 16 amino acids. CDR3 DNA sequence: TGTGCCAGCAGTTTAAGCGGCAGGGGGAAGAACACTGAAGCTTTCTTT. Amino acid sequence: CASSLSGRGKNTEAFF.

As DNA, the CDR3 is TGTGCCTGGAGTACGGGGGCTTCTGGCTATGGCTACACCTTC. Its translation is CAWSTGASGYGYTF. The chain recombines TRBV30 with TRBJ1-2, with a weak D call TRBD1 (6 bases). The CDR3 consists of 14 residues. V shed 2 bases and J shed 4 bases, with 14 bases lying between them. Germline V gene lookup returns CDR1 GTSNPN and CDR2 SVGIG (reference sequence).

This clone turned up a few times. The V gene is TRBV7-2, the J gene TRBJ1-3; 12 nucleotides align to TRBD1. J gave up 7 bases and V 0 bases, and 4 bases lay outside the gene matches. The CDR3 covers 16 residues. In germline, CDR1 is SGHTA, CDR2 FQGNSA. CDR3 nucleotides: TGTGCCAGCAGCTTAGCGGGGACAGGGGGCGGCAACACCATATATTTT. This encodes CASSLAGTGGGNTIYF. The entire variable domain, with the rest obtained from reference TRBV7-2 and TRBJ1-3, is as follows: GAGVSQSPSNKVTEKGKDVELRCDPISGHTALYWYRQSLGQGLEFLIYFQGNSAPDKSGLPSDRFSAERTGGSVSTLTIQRTQQEDSAVYLCASSLAGTGGGNTIYFGEGSWLTVV.

The chain carries TRBV7-8 and TRBJ2-7, with D maybe TRBD1 (7 bases). The CDR3 has 14 residues. V lost 5 bases and J lost 3, with 14 bases in between. Germline CDR1 is SGHVS and CDR2 is FQNEAQ. DNA of the CDR3: TGTGCCAGCAGCACCCAGGGGGGCCTCTACGAGCAGTACTTC. It specifies CASSTQGGLYEQYF.

This chain joins TRBV27 and TRBJ2-3, with 12 bases that match TRBD2. V was pared by 0 bases and J by 7 bases, with 14 bases of the junction left unmatched. The CDR3 is 19 residues long. Germline V gives CDR1 MNHEY, CDR2 SMNVEV (reference sequence). In DNA, the CDR3 is TGTGCCAGCAGTTTATCCCCTTCTAGCGGGGGGGCGATAGTCTATACGCAGTATTTT. Translation: CASSLSPSSGGAIVYTQYF.

This clone was found a few times. The chain has TRBV5-6 and TRBJ2-7, with D maybe TRBD1 (6 bases). V shed 1 base and J shed 5 bases, with 10 bases lying between them. Germline lookup yields CDR1 SGHDT and CDR2 YYEEEE. This CDR3 region has 13 residues. CDR3 sequence reads: CASSLFSGDEQYF. CDR3 nucleotides: TGTGCCAGCAGCTTGTTTTCAGGGGACGAGCAGTACTTC.

The gene calls are TRBV28 and TRBJ2-7; maybe TRBD2 (7 bases). The CDR3 has 15 residues. Germline V gene sequence: CDR1 MDHEN, CDR2 SYDVKM. V shed 2 bases and J shed 3 bases, with 14 bases lying between them. CDR3 bases: TGTGCCAGCAGTTTAGCGGTAGGGGGGGACTACGAGCAGTACTTC. This gives the protein CASSLAVGGDYEQYF.

This clone showed up just a few times. The V and J genes are TRBV7-9 and TRBJ2-1; 10 bases line up with TRBD2. V dropped 5 bases and J dropped 9; count of bases not matched to a gene: 7. Germline CDR1 reads SEHNR; CDR2 reads FQNEAQ (reference sequence). CDR3 length: 14 amino acids. DNA of the CDR3: TGTGCCAGCAGCAAAGCGGGGGGGCCGAGTGAGCAGTTCTTC. Encoded protein: CASSKAGGPSEQFF. The complete variable domain, with remaining parts taken from reference TRBV7-9 and TRBJ2-1, reads DTGVSQNPRHKITKRGQNVTFRCDPISEHNRLYWYRQTLGQGPEFLTYFQNEAQLEKSRLLSDRFSAERPKGSFSTLEIQRTEQGDSAMYLCASSKAGGPSEQFFGPGTRLTVL.

The J gene is TRBJ2-5, the V gene TRBV15; 12 bases align to TRBD2. Trimming removed 2 bases from V and 5 bases from J; junction bases left unmatched: 3. Germline CDR1 reads LNHNV; CDR2 reads YYDKDF (reference sequence). The CDR3 is 15 residues long. The DNA of the CDR3 is TGTGCCACCAGCAGACTAGCGGGGGGGCGGGAGACCCAGTACTTC. Its translation: CATSRLAGGRETQYF.

This chain connects TRBV20-1 to TRBJ2-2; TRBD1 matches at 9 bases. CDR1 and CDR2 from the germline V gene are DFQATT and SNEGSKA (reference sequence). The ends lost 3 bases at V and 4 bases at J; junction bases unmatched: 3. This CDR3 comprises 14 residues. The CDR3: CSASGQGSTGELFF. In nucleotides, the CDR3 is TGCAGTGCTAGTGGACAGGGGAGCACCGGGGAGCTGTTTTTT.

The V gene is TRBV6-2 or TRBV6-3, the J gene TRBJ2-1; TRBD2 agrees at 11 bases. The CDR3 spans 15 residues. The trim removed 7 bases at V and 7 bases at J, leaving 9 bases unmatched. The V gene's germline CDR1 is MNHEY and CDR2 SVGEGT. The CDR3 sequence: CASTPRLAGGNEQFF. CDR3 nucleotides: TGTGCCAGCACCCCTCGGCTAGCGGGGGGAAATGAGCAGTTCTTC.

The chain recombines TRBV24-1 with TRBJ2-1, with D possibly matching TRBD2 (6 bases). Germline-derived CDR1 and CDR2 are KGHDR and SFDVKD. CDR3 length: 14 amino acids. The V end was cut by 4 bases, the J end by 3 bases, with 9 bases between. DNA for the CDR3: TGTGCCACCAGTGACAGGAGGGACTACAATGAGCAGTTCTTC. The encoded protein is CATSDRRDYNEQFF.

This chain connects TRBV9 to TRBJ2-3; possible D gene TRBD2, 6 bases. V was clipped by 0 bases and J by 2 bases, with 10 bases between them. The V gene's germline CDR1 is SGDLS and CDR2 YYNGEE. This CDR3 is 15 amino acids long. CDR3 in DNA: TGTGCCAGCAGCGTAGCTACGGGACTCACAGATACGCAGTATTTT. The encoded protein is CASSVATGLTDTQYF.

V and J are TRBV11-2 and TRBJ2-3; 9 positions match TRBD2. The V and J ends lost 5 bases and 11 bases, in that order; junction bases with no gene match: 17. Germline V gene data show CDR1 as SGHAT and CDR2 as FQNNGV. There are 16 residues in the CDR3. For the CDR3, the DNA is TGTGCCAGCAGCCCATCGGTATTAGCGGGGGAAGTGGGGCAGTATTTT. It codes for CASSPSVLAGEVGQYF.

V and J are TRBV9 and TRBJ2-2, with D possibly being TRBD2 (5 bases). The germline CDR1 and CDR2 sequences are SGDLS and YYNGEE. With 3 bases removed from V and 5 bases from J, the gap between germline ends came to 8 bases. CDR3 size: 13 residues. DNA of the CDR3: TGTGCCAGCAGCGCTACTAGAACCGGGGAGCTGTTTTTT. This sequence encodes CASSATRTGELFF.